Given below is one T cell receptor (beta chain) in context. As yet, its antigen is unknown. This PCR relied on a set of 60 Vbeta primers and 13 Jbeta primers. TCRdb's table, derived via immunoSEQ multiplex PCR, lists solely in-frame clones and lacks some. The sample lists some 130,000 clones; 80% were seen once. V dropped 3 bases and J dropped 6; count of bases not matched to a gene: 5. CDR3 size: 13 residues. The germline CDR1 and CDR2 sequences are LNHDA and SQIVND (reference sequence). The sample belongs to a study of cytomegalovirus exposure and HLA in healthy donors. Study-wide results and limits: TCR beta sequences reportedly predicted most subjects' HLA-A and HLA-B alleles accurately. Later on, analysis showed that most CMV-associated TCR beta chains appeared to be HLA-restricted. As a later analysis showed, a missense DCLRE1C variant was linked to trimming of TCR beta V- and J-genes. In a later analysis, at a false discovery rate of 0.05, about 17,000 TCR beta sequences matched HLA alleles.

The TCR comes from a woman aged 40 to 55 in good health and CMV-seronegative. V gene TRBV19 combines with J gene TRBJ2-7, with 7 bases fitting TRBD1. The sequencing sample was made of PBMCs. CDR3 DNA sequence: TGTGCCAGTAGTATCGGGACAGAGTTCGAGCAGTACTTC. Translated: CASSIGTEFEQYF.